The clone carrying this TCR beta chain was picked up a small number of times. Its antigen is undetermined. The sample originates from a study of identical twins. Study findings and constraints: Twins' excess sharing was less marked for out-of-frame beta sequences. In cord blood, abundant beta clonotypes had fewer insertions; memory showed no trend. Partial confounding of zero-insertion analyses by invariant MAIT and iNKT cells was possible.

TCRdb independently ran MiXCR on the 5' RACE reads; one entry per CDR3 protein. The data contain 450,000 or so distinct CDR3 sequences, approximately 14% of them singletons. V gave up 6 bases and J gave up 4 bases; unmatched junction bases: 11. Germline V lookup: CDR1 LNHDA, CDR2 SQIVND (reference sequence). This CDR3 comprises 16 residues. The data also belong to a second study, concerning yellow fever vaccine responses in identical twins. That work adds: Twins showed a vaccine T cell response that reportedly seemed partly convergent, partly personalized.

The receptor was derived from a woman aged 18-29 years in good health. The rearrangement uses TRBV19 and TRBJ2-1; 8 positions agree with TRBD1. The sequencing input was CD4+ T cells sorted from blood. The CDR3 reads CASSDRTGMGYNEQFF. The CDR3, as DNA: TGTGCCAGTAGCGATAGGACAGGGATGGGGTACAATGAGCAGTTCTTC.